This T cell receptor beta chain came from a study of T-cell memory formation after mild COVID-19. Study overall: Largely donor-specific sequence clusters came from two donors. Study-wide findings and caveats: What remained unconfirmed was the SARS-CoV-2 specificity of second-wave clones peaking on day 37. Later expanders leaned CD4+, whereas day 15 to 85 contracting clones were balanced CD4/CD8.

This clonotype was counted a few times. Its antigen is not identified. MiXCR, run by TCRdb on the 5' RACE reads, gives a single entry per CDR3 protein. The sample holds about 200,000 distinct CDR3 sequences; more than 8% are singletons and the top ten take around 3.3%. The CDR3 is made up of 12 amino acids. The V gene lost 4 bases and the J gene lost 3 bases, with 7 bases spanning the gap. The germline V gene has CDR1 GTSNPN and CDR2 SVGIG (reference sequence). V gene TRBV30 combines with J gene TRBJ1-5; possibly TRBD1 for D (6 bases). The sample taken for sequencing was PBMCs or a T cell subset sorted from them (not recorded which). The sequence was obtained from a man aged 18 to 35 who had mild COVID-19 (a few samples of this study predate the infection). Cell type and time point are not known. The CDR3 here is CAWNRDNQPQHF. Here the CDR3 DNA reads TGTGCCTGGAACAGGGACAATCAGCCCCAGCATTTT.